These 20 T cell receptor beta chains share one sample of origin, sequenced in a study of OX40 agonist ivuxolimab in advanced cancers. Clones were read by immunoSEQ multiplex PCR, and TCRdb kept only the in-frame ones, dropping some. Of tens of thousands of clones detected, approximately 90% appear once; the ten largest clones hold roughly 1.8%. The specimen was CD4+ or CD8+ T cells sorted from blood, collected in a trial of the OX40 agonist ivuxolimab. These receptors came from an adult with an advanced solid tumor such as melanoma, head and neck, liver or kidney cancer.

V and J are TRBV7-2 and TRBJ2-2; perhaps TRBD2 as D (5 bases). The germline gives CDR1 SGHTA, CDR2 FQGNSA. The CDR3 loop spans 14 amino acids. V was shortened by 4 bases and J by 3 bases, with 9 bases between the two germline ends. The CDR3 here is CASSYEGHTGELFF. CDR3 nucleotide sequence: TGTGCCAGCAGCTATGAGGGTCACACCGGGGAGCTGTTTTTT.

The chain carries TRBV11-3 and TRBJ1-5, with 7 bases identical to TRBD1. Unmatched junction bases numbered 10, after V lost 5 bases and J lost 6 bases. In germline, CDR1 is SGHNT, CDR2 YENEEA. This CDR3 has 15 residues. CDR3 nucleotide sequence: TGTGCCAGCAGCCGAAGACAGGGTGGGAGTCAGCCCCAGCATTTT. Its translation: CASSRRQGGSQPQHF.

V and J are TRBV6-5 and TRBJ1-1; the match to TRBD1 covers 7 bases. The CDR3 runs to 13 residues. The V gene's germline CDR1 is MNHEY and CDR2 SVGAGI. V dropped 6 bases and J dropped 8; count of bases not matched to a gene: 9. The CDR3 bases are TGTGCCAGCAGGTACGACAGGGCGGAGGAAGCTTTCTTT. It encodes CASRYDRAEEAFF.

CDR3 nucleotides: TGTGCCAGCAGTTCGGGAGACAAGAACACTGAAGCTTTCTTT. Residues: CASSSGDKNTEAFF. The genes are TRBV28 and TRBJ1-1; D is unclear. There are 14 residues in the CDR3. In germline, CDR1 is MDHEN, CDR2 SYDVKM. V was pared by 4 bases and J by 1 base, with 10 bases between.

This clone appeared a single time. The V call is TRBV15, the J call TRBJ1-5; D is possibly TRBD1 (6 bases). This CDR3 is 16 amino acids long. Trimming pared 3 bases from V and 1 base from J, leaving 13 bases between. Germline V gene sequence: CDR1 LNHNV, CDR2 YYDKDF (reference sequence). DNA for the CDR3: TGTGCCACCAGCAGGGAGGGGGGCGTGAGCAATCAGCCCCAGCATTTT. Its protein product is CATSREGGVSNQPQHF.

The CDR3 is CASSPGTGDTGELFF. CDR3 coding DNA: TGTGCCAGCAGCCCCGGGACAGGGGACACCGGGGAGCTGTTTTTT. J is TRBJ2-2 and V is TRBV5-4; 10 bases are a match to TRBD1. V lost 4 bases and J lost 3; bases outside the gene matches: 3. The CDR3 totals 15 residues. Germline V gene data show CDR1 as SGHNT and CDR2 as YYREEE (reference sequence). Full variable domain (remainder filled in from reference TRBV5-4 and TRBJ2-2): ETGVTQSPTHLIKTRGQQVTLRCSSQSGHNTVSWYQQALGQGPQFIFQYYREEENGRGNFPPRFSGLQFPNYSSELNVNALELDDSALYLCASSPGTGDTGELFFGEGSRLTVL.

The chain joins TRBV5-1 to TRBJ1-2; D is uncertain. Germline V lookup: CDR1 SGHRS, CDR2 YFSETQ. V was pared by 4 bases and J by 8 bases, with 21 bases between. This CDR3 is 15 amino acids long. CDR3 nucleotides: TGCGCCAGCAGCCTCCAAGCCAACGAAGGCCGGGGCTACACCTTC. Residues: CASSLQANEGRGYTF.

This chain joins TRBV6-4 and TRBJ1-6; no definite D call. V dropped 3 bases and J dropped 10 bases, with 13 bases sitting between them. From germline, CDR1 is MRHNA and CDR2 SNTAGT. This CDR3 has 14 amino acids. CDR3 in amino acids: CASSEGGRVSPLHF. CDR3 DNA: TGTGCCAGCAGTGAGGGCGGGAGAGTCTCACCCCTCCACTTT.

Here the CDR3 DNA reads TGTGCCAGCAGTACACAACTAGCGGGAGAGGGAAATGAGCAGTTCTTC. Translation: CASSTQLAGEGNEQFF. The chain couples TRBV9 to TRBJ2-1; 11 bases agree with TRBD2. Germline lookup yields CDR1 SGDLS and CDR2 YYNGEE. The CDR3 is 16 amino acids. The V gene end was trimmed by 5 bases and the J gene end by 7 bases; junction bases not matched to a gene: 11.

The V call is TRBV9, the J call TRBJ1-6; 8 bases map to TRBD1. J gave up 5 bases and V 4 bases, and 5 bases lay outside the gene matches. The CDR3 sequence is 15 residues long. The germline CDR1 and CDR2 sequences are SGDLS and YYNGEE. CDR3 bases: TGTGCCAGCAGCTCCCAGGACAGGGATAATTCACCCCTCCACTTT. It translates to CASSSQDRDNSPLHF. Supplemented by reference TRBV9 and TRBJ1-6, the full variable domain reads DSGVTQTPKHLITATGQRVTLRCSPRSGDLSVYWYQQSLDQGLQFLIQYYNGEERAKGNILERFSAQQFPDLHSELNLSSLELGDSALYFCASSSQDRDNSPLHFGNGTRLTVT.

DNA of the CDR3: TGTGCCAGCGGGACTAGCGGACTTCTCAAAAACATTCAGTACTTC. This encodes CASGTSGLLKNIQYF. J is TRBJ2-4 and V is TRBV6-6; 11 bases line up with TRBD2. The CDR3 extends over 15 amino acids. Germline V lookup: CDR1 MNHNY, CDR2 SVGAGI (reference sequence). J gave up 3 bases and V 8 bases, and 6 bases lay outside the gene matches.

The CDR3 nucleotides are TGTGCCAGCAGCTTAAACCGGGACAGGGGCAACACCGGGGAGCTGTTTTTT. This codes for CASSLNRDRGNTGELFF. The gene calls are TRBV7-3 and TRBJ2-2; TRBD1 aligns across 10 bases. Losses at the gene ends were 1 base for V and 2 bases for J; bases not matched to a gene: 4. The CDR3 length is 17 residues. CDR1 is SGHTA, CDR2 FQGTGA, per germline.

The count of this clone is one. This chain connects TRBV6-5 to TRBJ2-5, with a tentative D call TRBD1 (6 bases). The CDR3 is 15 residues long. The V and J ends lost 2 bases and 5 bases respectively, with 15 bases between them. Germline V gene lookup returns CDR1 MNHEY and CDR2 SVGAGI. The CDR3 bases are TGTGCCAGCAGTTACAACAGGGCGCAAGGGGAGACCCAGTACTTC. Translated, it gives CASSYNRAQGETQYF.

The chain couples TRBV7-7 to TRBJ1-1, with D hard to call. Between the trimmed V and J ends, which lost 5 bases and 1 base, there was a span of 8 bases. The CDR3 is 13 amino acids. The V gene's germline CDR1 is SSHAT and CDR2 FNYEAQ (reference sequence). The CDR3 DNA is TGTGCCAGCAGCCACGGCCCGAACACTGAAGCTTTCTTT. Amino acid sequence: CASSHGPNTEAFF.

The chain couples TRBV27 to TRBJ2-5, with unresolved D. The CDR3 spans 14 residues. Germline loops: CDR1 MNHEY, CDR2 SMNVEV (reference sequence). V was trimmed by 1 base and J by 0 bases, leaving 6 bases between them. CDR3 region: CASSLYADQETQYF. CDR3 nucleotide sequence: TGTGCCAGCAGTTTATACGCAGACCAAGAGACCCAGTACTTC.

This sequence joins TRBV6-1 and TRBJ1-1; D perhaps matches TRBD1 (5 bases). The V end lost 5 bases, the J end lost 0 bases, and 13 bases lay between the germline ends. The germline V gene has CDR1 MNHNS and CDR2 SASEGT. The CDR3 has 15 amino acids. CDR3 amino acids: CASSRRGGMNTEAFF. The CDR3 region has the DNA TGTGCCAGCAGTAGACGCGGGGGAATGAACACTGAAGCTTTCTTT.

This clone was found a few times. This chain joins TRBV7-9 and TRBJ2-1, with TRBD1 matching over 8 bases. This CDR3 is 14 amino acids long. The ends lost 9 bases at V and 0 bases at J; junction bases unmatched: 4. Germline V gene data show CDR1 as SEHNR and CDR2 as FQNEAQ (reference sequence). The CDR3 nucleotides are TGTGCCAGATCGACAGGGGACTCCTACAATGAGCAGTTCTTC. It encodes CARSTGDSYNEQFF. The complete variable domain, with remaining parts taken from reference TRBV7-9 and TRBJ2-1, reads DTGVSQNPRHKITKRGQNVTFRCDPISEHNRLYWYRQTLGQGPEFLTYFQNEAQLEKSRLLSDRFSAERPKGSFSTLEIQRTEQGDSAMYLCARSTGDSYNEQFFGPGTRLTVL.

The rearrangement links TRBV28 to TRBJ2-7; D could derive from TRBD1 or TRBD2 (7 bases each). The CDR3 extends over 16 amino acids. V was clipped by 4 bases and J by 7 bases, with 23 bases between them. Germline V lookup: CDR1 MDHEN, CDR2 SYDVKM. The CDR3 nucleotides read TGTGCCAGCAGTTCGACAGGGTTGGTTCAAGCGGGGGAGCAGTACTTC. It codes for CASSSTGLVQAGEQYF.

The chain couples TRBV5-6 to TRBJ1-4, with 7 bases fitting TRBD1. CDR3 length: 14 residues. The J segment lost 6 bases and the V segment lost 3 bases, leaving 5 bases of the junction unmatched. Germline values: CDR1 SGHDT, CDR2 YYEEEE. CDR3 sequence: CASSSRGWDEKLFF. DNA for the CDR3: TGTGCCAGCAGCTCCAGGGGGTGGGATGAAAAACTGTTTTTT.

The chain uses TRBV11-2 and TRBJ2-7; the match to TRBD1 covers 11 bases. The CDR3 totals 16 residues. Germline CDR1 reads SGHAT; CDR2 reads FQNNGV. Trimming cost V 3 bases and J 7 bases; bases outside gene matches: 11. The CDR3 sequence: CASSLEYGTGGSEQYF. The DNA of the CDR3 is TGTGCCAGCAGCTTGGAATACGGGACAGGGGGTAGTGAGCAGTACTTC.